Listed below are T cell receptor beta chains from one sample, sequenced in a study of T cell responses to AZD1222 COVID-19 vaccine. Some clones are missing from TCRdb's copy, which holds only in-frame ones; the method was immunoSEQ multiplex PCR. This table holds about 110,000 clones, approximately 88% found once. This material consisted of peripheral blood, taken 28 days after the second AZD1222 dose. These receptors all stem from an adult who received the AZD1222 COVID-19 vaccine. The CDR3 runs from the conserved cysteine through the conserved F or W. The size of a clone is reported for some rows only, either as once, few or many, or as a class for expanded clones.

abundance: -; v_gene: TRBV12-3/TRBV12-4; CDR3aa: CASSFTGNTEAFF
abundance: few; v_gene: TRBV7-2; CDR3aa: CASSQGAYGYTF
abundance: -; v_gene: TRBV6-6; CDR3aa: CASRDSLMKKLFF
abundance: -; v_gene: TRBV6-2/TRBV6-3; CDR3aa: CASSYKSGGLQPQHF
abundance: -; v_gene: TRBV19; CDR3aa: CASSIVPVSGNTIYF
abundance: -; v_gene: TRBV10-3; CDR3aa: CAISAGQGITEAFF
abundance: few; v_gene: TRBV6-5; CDR3aa: CASRTTGGYNSPLHF
abundance: -; v_gene: TRBV11-3; CDR3aa: CASSPTAGTDTQYF
abundance: -; v_gene: TRBV6-5; CDR3aa: CASTERGGRGGYTF
abundance: -; v_gene: TRBV6-4; CDR3aa: CASISKGLAYMFYEQYF
abundance: -; v_gene: TRBV3-1/TRBV3-2; CDR3aa: CASSQEGVNEQYF
abundance: -; v_gene: TRBV19; CDR3aa: CASSFDSYSNQPQHF
abundance: many; v_gene: TRBV7-8; CDR3aa: CASQDGANQPQHF
abundance: once; v_gene: TRBV7-8; CDR3aa: CASSTVRTGGTEAFF
abundance: -; v_gene: TRBV11-2; CDR3aa: CASSFRTGSGYGYTF
abundance: -; v_gene: TRBV19; CDR3aa: CASSMTGRQPQHF
abundance: -; v_gene: TRBV11-2; CDR3aa: CASSFRTGADNEQFF
abundance: few; v_gene: TRBV20-1; CDR3aa: CSASLSGGQSSYNEQFF
abundance: -; v_gene: TRBV9; CDR3aa: CASSVRPSGGKDTQYF
abundance: -; v_gene: TRBV13; CDR3aa: CASSFTRYEQYF
abundance: -; v_gene: TRBV20-1; CDR3aa: CSAQSGYTF
abundance: once; v_gene: TRBV2; CDR3aa: CASNTGGARTEAFF
abundance: -; v_gene: TRBV28; CDR3aa: CASSGLPNSNQPQHF
abundance: -; v_gene: TRBV7-8; CDR3aa: CASSLDYTDTQYF
abundance: -; v_gene: TRBV11-2; CDR3aa: CASSQGQTYGYTF
abundance: -; v_gene: TRBV21-1; CDR3aa: CASSNPYRVNEQYF
abundance: few; v_gene: TRBV18; CDR3aa: CASSPNREIAPLHF
abundance: -; v_gene: TRBV5-6; CDR3aa: CASSRVGVNTEAFF
abundance: -; v_gene: TRBV9; CDR3aa: CASSDLRQGNSPLHF
abundance: -; v_gene: TRBV27; CDR3aa: CASAQGREKLFF
abundance: -; v_gene: TRBV18; CDR3aa: CASSPGLGDTEAFF
abundance: -; v_gene: TRBV11-3; CDR3aa: CASSSQNTGELFF
abundance: -; v_gene: TRBV12-3/TRBV12-4; CDR3aa: CATGAGKSYEQYF
abundance: -; v_gene: TRBV5-1; CDR3aa: CASSLGQGNTIYF
abundance: -; v_gene: TRBV6-6; CDR3aa: CASSYYSTGSGGYTF
abundance: -; v_gene: TRBV6-4; CDR3aa: CASRRTGPGTPLHF
abundance: -; v_gene: TRBV7-7; CDR3aa: CASSPSNNPADTQYF
abundance: -; v_gene: TRBV6-5; CDR3aa: CASSLDTEAFF
abundance: -; v_gene: TRBV27; CDR3aa: CASAPGAAYNEQFF
abundance: -; v_gene: TRBV19; CDR3aa: CASSIIYRQSNTEAFF
abundance: -; v_gene: TRBV29-1; CDR3aa: CSVGQGSEAFF
abundance: few; v_gene: TRBV19; CDR3aa: CASTSSGELFF
abundance: -; v_gene: TRBV11-2; CDR3aa: CASSTRTSGGLFSYNEQFF
abundance: -; v_gene: TRBV7-8; CDR3aa: CASSLTQGEGGEAFF
abundance: -; v_gene: TRBV5-4; CDR3aa: CASSSSDTRTEAFF
abundance: -; v_gene: TRBV3-1/TRBV3-2; CDR3aa: CASSLGWGDMASPLHF
abundance: -; v_gene: TRBV5-1; CDR3aa: CASSFGTSAETQYF
abundance: -; v_gene: TRBV11-2; CDR3aa: CASSLVYFRGVGNEQFF
abundance: -; v_gene: TRBV15; CDR3aa: CATSRGDRDGTEAFF
abundance: -; v_gene: TRBV19; CDR3aa: CASSSVGEGNQPQHF
abundance: -; v_gene: TRBV24-1; CDR3aa: CATSEGTGSTDTQYF
abundance: -; v_gene: TRBV29-1; CDR3aa: CSVPHRGLFLMNTEAFF